Shown below are 32 T cell receptor beta chains from a single sample sequenced in a study of CD8+ T cells in alopecia areata. Following extraction, RNA underwent reverse transcription to cDNA, which served as the sequencing template. Assay used: immunoSEQ multiplex PCR; TCRdb lists only in-frame clones, some missing. The sample comprises some 170,000 clones, just over 65% of which are singletons, and around 10% rests with the top ten. The input for sequencing was CD8+ T cells sorted from blood, taken at week 0. Receptors originate from a human donor with alopecia areata.

The chain recombines TRBV29-1 with TRBJ1-2, with D possibly TRBD1 on 5 matching bases. CDR1 and CDR2 (germline): SQVTM, ANQGSEA. This CDR3 comprises 11 residues. Trimming took 6 bases from V and 8 from J, leaving 13 bases between them. CDR3 sequence reads: CSVPGGSGYTF. The CDR3 nucleotides are TGCAGCGTGCCGGGGGGGAGCGGCTACACCTTC.

V and J are TRBV29-1 and TRBJ2-7, with 8 bases fitting TRBD1. In germline, CDR1 is SQVTM, CDR2 ANQGSEA. The CDR3 loop spans 14 amino acids. Trimming removed 6 bases from V and 2 bases from J; junction bases left unmatched: 9. The CDR3 is CSVVDRGQTYEQYF. CDR3 bases: TGCAGCGTGGTAGACAGGGGCCAAACCTACGAGCAGTACTTC.

This chain links TRBV2 with TRBJ1-1, with 7 bases lining up with TRBD1. The CDR3 consists of 15 residues. V lost 3 bases to trimming and J lost 0 bases; unmatched junction nucleotides: 4. Germline V gives CDR1 SNHLY, CDR2 FYNNEI. The DNA for the CDR3 is TGTGCCAGCAGTGACAGGGGGTACATGAACACTGAAGCTTTCTTT. Protein sequence: CASSDRGYMNTEAFF.

The chain links TRBV27 to TRBJ1-2; unclear D gene. CDR3 length equals 15 residues. Trimming took off 6 bases at V and 2 bases at J, with 16 bases between the two ends. Germline V gene sequence: CDR1 MNHEY, CDR2 SMNVEV (reference sequence). In DNA, the CDR3 is TGTGCCAGCAGAACTTACCCGGGTGCGAACTATGGCTACACCTTC. Its translation is CASRTYPGANYGYTF.

The chain employs TRBV9 and TRBJ2-3, with a possible D match to TRBD1 (6 bases). Trimming stripped 4 bases from V and 2 bases from J, with 14 bases between. Germline values: CDR1 SGDLS, CDR2 YYNGEE. The CDR3 loop spans 15 amino acids. The CDR3 region is CASSTQDSLTDTQYF. CDR3 coding DNA: TGTGCCAGCAGCACTCAGGACAGTCTCACAGATACGCAGTATTTT.

J is TRBJ2-7 and V is TRBV4-1; 14 bases line up with TRBD2. With 4 bases clipped from V and 2 bases from J, the junction kept 4 bases outside the gene matches. The CDR3 runs 16 residues. Germline CDR1 and CDR2: MGHRA and YSYEKL. The CDR3 nucleotides are TGCGCCAGCAGCCTGGGACTAGCGGGGGTCACCTACGAGCAGTACTTC. Its protein is CASSLGLAGVTYEQYF.

The chain joins TRBV29-1 to TRBJ1-2, with a possible D match to TRBD1 (6 bases). Per germline, CDR1 SQVTM and CDR2 ANQGSEA. CDR3 size: 14 residues. Trimming pared 6 bases from V and 5 bases from J, leaving 19 bases between. The CDR3 loop is CSVLGAGAGYGYTF. CDR3 DNA: TGCAGCGTCCTCGGGGCAGGGGCGGGGTATGGCTACACCTTC.

The chain combines TRBV5-1 with TRBJ2-7; 11 bases are a match to TRBD2. The V gene end was trimmed by 1 base and the J gene end by 2 bases; junction bases not matched to a gene: 14. The CDR3 extends over 19 amino acids. CDR1 is SGHRS and CDR2 is YFSETQ in the germline V gene. This chain's CDR3 is CASSLPRDSGLAGAYEQYF. CDR3 nucleotides: TGCGCCAGCAGCTTGCCCCGGGACAGCGGACTAGCGGGCGCCTACGAGCAGTACTTC. The variable domain in full, completed from reference TRBV5-1 and TRBJ2-7, reads KAGVTQTPRYLIKTRGQQVTLSCSPISGHRSVSWYQQTPGQGLQFLFEYFSETQRNKGNFPGRFSGRQFSNSRSEMNVSTLELGDSALYLCASSLPRDSGLAGAYEQYFGPGTRLTVT.

This clone was counted between two and nine times. The gene calls are TRBV30 and TRBJ2-4; D tentatively fits TRBD1 or TRBD2 (6 bases each). The CDR3 consists of 12 residues. The V and J ends lost 8 bases and 4 bases respectively, with 12 bases between them. In germline, CDR1 is GTSNPN, CDR2 SVGIG (reference sequence). CDR3 sequence (DNA): TGTGCCGCCCGGGGGCTGAAAAACATTCAGTACTTC. Residues: CAARGLKNIQYF.

The V gene is TRBV30, the J gene TRBJ1-5; D remains unclear. Trimming took 0 bases from V and 6 from J, leaving 3 bases between them. Germline V gene sequence: CDR1 GTSNPN, CDR2 SVGIG (reference sequence). The CDR3 is made up of 11 amino acids. CDR3 in DNA: TGTGCCTGGAGTGTACGTCAGCCCCAGCATTTT. Amino acid sequence: CAWSVRQPQHF.

This clone has more than one count but fewer than ten. The rearrangement uses TRBV30 and TRBJ1-2; perhaps TRBD1 as D (5 bases). Trimming took off 3 bases at V and 4 bases at J, with 24 bases between the two ends. The germline gives CDR1 GTSNPN, CDR2 SVGIG (reference sequence). There are 17 residues in the CDR3. The CDR3: CAWRGGRPDRALYGYTF. The CDR3 DNA follows: TGTGCCTGGAGGGGAGGTCGGCCCGACAGAGCCCTCTATGGCTACACCTTC.

With respect to this clone: Other DNA sequences in the sample encode the same CDR3. CDR3 amino acids: CSVGRNTGELFF. CDR3 sequence (DNA): TGCAGCGTTGGGCGGAACACCGGGGAGCTGTTTTTT. This sequence joins TRBV29-1 and TRBJ2-2; D call uncertain. Trimming pared 4 bases from V and 1 base from J, leaving 4 bases between. Germline V gene sequence: CDR1 SQVTM, CDR2 ANQGSEA. The CDR3 loop spans 12 amino acids.

This sequence joins TRBV7-3 and TRBJ1-1; perhaps TRBD1 as D (6 bases). Germline lookup yields CDR1 SGHTA and CDR2 FQGTGA. This CDR3 region has 15 residues. V was shortened by 1 base and J by 8 bases, with 17 bases between the two germline ends. The CDR3 nucleotides read TGTGCCAGCAGCTTAAATGGGAGACCCGACAGGGAAGCTTTCTTT. Amino acid sequence: CASSLNGRPDREAFF.

This chain links TRBV6-6 with TRBJ1-3; no definite D call. This CDR3 is 15 amino acids long. Between the trimmed V and J ends, which lost 2 bases and 2 bases, there was a span of 10 bases. The germline V gene has CDR1 MNHNY and CDR2 SVGAGI (reference sequence). The CDR3 is CASSYGDYAGNTIYF. The CDR3, as DNA: TGTGCCAGCAGTTACGGGGATTATGCTGGAAACACCATATATTTT.

This CDR3 is CASTRDGLNEQFF. The CDR3, as DNA: TGCGCCAGCACACGGGACGGGTTGAATGAGCAGTTCTTC. This chain uses TRBV4-1 with TRBJ2-1, with D perhaps given as TRBD1 or TRBD2 (5 bases each). Germline V gene sequence: CDR1 MGHRA, CDR2 YSYEKL. Trimming shortened V by 7 bases and J by 7 bases, and 14 bases separated the two germline ends. This CDR3 comprises 13 residues.

The rearrangement uses TRBV9 and TRBJ2-1; possibly TRBD2 for D (6 bases). Germline V gives CDR1 SGDLS, CDR2 YYNGEE. Trimming left V 4 bases short and J 6 bases short, with 14 bases between. The CDR3 is 14 amino acids. CDR3 nucleotides: TGTGCCAGCAGCCGACCTTCGGGGGTCAATGAGCAGTTCTTC. Residues: CASSRPSGVNEQFF.

This chain links TRBV4-1 with TRBJ2-7; D gene unclear. This CDR3 is 15 amino acids long. V lost 1 base and J 6 bases, leaving 16 bases between the germline ends. CDR1 MGHRA and CDR2 YSYEKL come from the germline V gene. The CDR3 DNA is TGCGCCAGCAGCCAAGGTGGCGGTCTATTGGGCGAGCAGTACTTC. It translates to CASSQGGGLLGEQYF.

This CDR3 reads CSVLGGAKTEAFF. The CDR3 DNA is TGCAGCGTCCTGGGGGGGGCGAAGACTGAAGCTTTCTTT. The chain couples TRBV29-1 to TRBJ1-1; perhaps TRBD1 as D (6 bases). Germline values: CDR1 SQVTM, CDR2 ANQGSEA. The V and J ends lost 6 bases and 5 bases respectively, with 16 bases between them. The CDR3 is 13 residues long. The full variable domain, completed using reference TRBV29-1 and TRBJ1-1, is SAVISQKPSRDICQRGTSLTIQCQVDSQVTMMFWYRQQPGQSLTLIATANQGSEATYESGFVIDKFPISRPNLTFSTLTVSNMSPEDSSIYLCSVLGGAKTEAFFGQGTRLTVV.

CDR3 sequence reads: CASSYSGEIGEAFF. The DNA of the CDR3 is TGTGCCAGCAGTTACTCGGGGGAAATTGGTGAAGCTTTCTTT. The rearrangement uses TRBV6-5 and TRBJ1-1, with D perhaps TRBD1 (5 bases). CDR3 size: 14 residues. Trimming left V 0 bases short and J 7 bases short, with 12 bases between. The V gene's germline CDR1 is MNHEY and CDR2 SVGAGI.

The chain couples TRBV27 to TRBJ2-1; 9 nucleotides line up with TRBD2. This CDR3 has 14 amino acids. Germline assignment: CDR1 MNHEY and CDR2 SMNVEV (reference sequence). Trimming at V came to 6 bases and at J to 7 bases, leaving 7 bases not matched to a gene. In DNA form, the CDR3 reads TGTGCCAGCAGAAGCGGGGGGCGGGGTAATGAGCAGTTCTTC. Translated: CASRSGGRGNEQFF.

The V and J genes are TRBV9 and TRBJ1-6, with D perhaps matching TRBD1 (5 bases). The CDR3 sequence is 16 residues long. Germline CDR1 SGDLS, CDR2 YYNGEE. The V end lost 4 bases, the J end lost 7 bases, and 18 bases lay between the germline ends. The CDR3 loop is CASSSGSGGYNSPLHF. The CDR3 DNA reads as TGTGCCAGCAGCTCCGGTTCGGGGGGATACAATTCACCCCTCCACTTT.

This clone showed up just a few times. V gene TRBV15 combines with J gene TRBJ2-4, with TRBD1 matching over 10 bases. The length of the CDR3 is 16 residues. J gave up 6 bases and V 1 base, and 6 bases lay outside the gene matches. Germline V gives CDR1 LNHNV, CDR2 YYDKDF (reference sequence). The CDR3 sequence is CATSRVLRDRGNIQYF. CDR3 DNA: TGTGCCACCAGCAGAGTATTGAGGGACAGGGGAAACATTCAGTACTTC.

The chain employs TRBV14 and TRBJ2-7; D unclear. CDR3 length: 12 residues. V lost 1 base, J lost 4 bases, and 5 bases lay in between. The germline gives CDR1 SGHDN, CDR2 FVKESK. The CDR3 sequence is CASSQGHYEQYF. The CDR3, as DNA: TGTGCCAGCAGCCAAGGACATTACGAGCAGTACTTC. The whole variable domain, filled in from reference TRBV14 and TRBJ2-7, reads EAGVTQFPSHSVIEKGQTVTLRCDPISGHDNLYWYRRVMGKEIKFLLHFVKESKQDESGMPNNRFLAERTGGTYSTLKVQPAELEDSGVYFCASSQGHYEQYFGPGTRLTVT.

The gene calls are TRBV9 and TRBJ1-1, with D tentatively TRBD1 (5 bases). V lost 0 bases, J lost 5 bases, and 23 bases lay in between. CDR1 and CDR2 from the germline V gene are SGDLS and YYNGEE. The CDR3 runs 18 residues. CDR3 nucleotides: TGTGCCAGCAGCGTAGATAGATGGGGGTCCCCCCCGGATACTGAAGCTTTCTTT. It specifies CASSVDRWGSPPDTEAFF. The variable domain in full, with the rest retrieved from reference TRBV9 and TRBJ1-1, is DSGVTQTPKHLITATGQRVTLRCSPRSGDLSVYWYQQSLDQGLQFLIQYYNGEERAKGNILERFSAQQFPDLHSELNLSSLELGDSALYFCASSVDRWGSPPDTEAFFGQGTRLTVV.

Remarks on this clone: Sequence at one end of the junction differs from germline and may be a read error. The chain carries TRBV11-1 and TRBJ2-5; D possibly uses TRBD1 or TRBD2 (5 bases each). The CDR3 loop spans 11 amino acids. CDR1 and CDR2 from the germline V gene are SGHAT and FQDESV (reference sequence). The CDR3 loop reads CASSLGENQYF. The CDR3 DNA reads TGTGCCAGCAGCTTGGGGGAGAACCAGTACTTC.

The chain links TRBV12-5 to TRBJ1-2; D possibly corresponds to TRBD1 (6 bases). V gave up 6 bases and J gave up 7 bases, with 9 bases separating them. CDR1 is LGHNT, CDR2 FRNRAP, per germline. This CDR3 has 11 amino acids. The CDR3 loop is CASGQGGGYTF. The CDR3 DNA follows: TGTGCTAGTGGACAGGGAGGTGGCTACACCTTC. Filled out from reference TRBV12-5 and TRBJ1-2, the complete variable domain reads DARVTQTPRHKVTEMGQEVTMRCQPILGHNTVFWYRQTMMQGLELLAYFRNRAPLDDSGMPKDRFSAEMPDATLATLKIQPSEPRDSAVYFCASGQGGGYTFGSGTRLTVV.

V and J are TRBV30 and TRBJ1-2; D possibly corresponds to TRBD1 (5 bases). Deletions cut 4 bases from V and 8 bases from J, with 11 bases between. Looked up from germline, CDR1 is GTSNPN and CDR2 is SVGIG (reference sequence). CDR3 size: 11 residues. CDR3 region: CAWIMRGGYTF. The DNA of the CDR3 is TGTGCCTGGATTATGAGGGGAGGCTACACCTTC.

The gene calls are TRBV9 and TRBJ2-6; D remains ambiguous. CDR1 SGDLS and CDR2 YYNGEE come from the germline V gene. Trimming pared 2 bases from V and 1 base from J, leaving 4 bases between. CDR3 length: 14 residues. CDR3: CASSVQSGANVLTF. The DNA of the CDR3 is TGTGCCAGCAGCGTTCAATCTGGGGCCAACGTCCTGACTTTC.

The chain couples TRBV5-6 to TRBJ2-7; D is possibly TRBD2 (7 bases). V dropped 2 bases and J dropped 2 bases, with 11 bases sitting between them. Germline CDR1 and CDR2: SGHDT and YYEEEE. The CDR3 has 14 amino acids. Here the CDR3 reads CASSFGGPTYEQYF. In DNA form, the CDR3 reads TGTGCCAGCAGCTTCGGGGGGCCGACCTACGAGCAGTACTTC.

The V and J genes are TRBV5-1 and TRBJ2-3; 8 bases match TRBD1. Per the germline V gene, CDR1 is SGHRS and CDR2 is YFSETQ. The J segment lost 5 bases and the V segment lost 4 bases, leaving 12 bases of the junction unmatched. There are 16 residues in the CDR3. CDR3 amino acids: CASSPSSDRVQDTQYF. CDR3 bases: TGCGCCAGCAGCCCCTCGTCGGACAGGGTCCAAGATACGCAGTATTTT.

This clone was observed a few times. The genes are TRBV6-5 and TRBJ2-7; 7 bases agree with TRBD2. The CDR3 sequence is 14 residues long. Trimming took 6 bases from V and 2 from J; bases not matched to a gene: 7. Germline values: CDR1 MNHEY, CDR2 SVGAGI. CDR3 region: CASSYRGDPYEQYF. The CDR3, as DNA: TGTGCCAGCAGCTATCGGGGGGACCCCTACGAGCAGTACTTC.

The rearrangement joins TRBV6-1 to TRBJ2-3; 9 bases line up with TRBD2. The germline V gene has CDR1 MNHNS and CDR2 SASEGT. This CDR3 is 18 amino acids long. Trimming cost V 1 base and J 4 bases; bases outside gene matches: 12. This chain's CDR3 is CASSEESLGLALADTQYF. The CDR3 nucleotides are TGTGCCAGCAGTGAAGAATCCCTGGGACTAGCTCTTGCAGATACGCAGTATTTT.